A single sample gave rise to the 16 T cell receptor beta chains below, sequenced in a study of blood T cell repertoires in COVID-19. Assay: immunoSEQ multiplex PCR; the TCRdb copy retains only in-frame clones and omits some. The profile shows about 260,000 clones, roughly 80% of them singletons. Sequenced sample: peripheral blood. The receptor source for this set is a man aged 55 to 70 with acute or convalescent COVID-19.

The rearrangement links TRBV19 to TRBJ2-7; 10 nucleotides align to TRBD1. Looked up from germline, CDR1 is LNHDA and CDR2 is SQIVND (reference sequence). Unmatched junction bases numbered 3, after V lost 8 bases and J lost 5 bases. This CDR3 contains 12 residues. CDR3 sequence reads: CASRDRGHEQYF. CDR3 DNA: TGTGCCAGTCGGGACAGGGGTCACGAGCAGTACTTC.

This CDR3 is CASSRLAGVRHEQYF. In nucleotides, the CDR3 is TGTGCCAGCAGCCGCCTAGCGGGAGTTCGCCACGAGCAGTACTTC. The chain joins TRBV28 to TRBJ2-7; 10 positions agree with TRBD2. The germline V gene has CDR1 MDHEN and CDR2 SYDVKM. The CDR3 runs 15 residues. V shed 6 bases, J shed 5 bases, and the junction held 10 bases outside the gene matches. The entire variable domain, with the rest obtained from reference TRBV28 and TRBJ2-7, is as follows: DVKVTQSSRYLVKRTGEKVFLECVQDMDHENMFWYRQDPGLGLRLIYFSYDVKMKEKGDIPEGYSVSREKKERFSLILESASTNQTSMYLCASSRLAGVRHEQYFGPGTRLTVT.

The rearrangement links TRBV7-2 to TRBJ2-5; D uncertain. Germline loops: CDR1 SGHTA, CDR2 FQGNSA. This CDR3 contains 15 residues. Trimming stripped 0 bases from V and 5 bases from J, with 13 bases between. CDR3 coding DNA: TGTGCCAGCAGCTTAGCTCCCAGTAGCCTGGAGACCCAGTACTTC. Its translation is CASSLAPSSLETQYF.

The genes are TRBV6-5 and TRBJ1-5; D ambiguous. The CDR3 is 15 residues long. V gave up 4 bases and J gave up 9 bases, with 19 bases separating them. The germline V gene encodes CDR1 MNHEY and CDR2 SVGAGI. The CDR3 region is CASSSYPEGRGPQHF. CDR3 nucleotides: TGTGCCAGCAGTTCCTATCCGGAGGGAAGAGGGCCCCAGCATTTT.

The chain links TRBV7-2 to TRBJ1-1; TRBD1 agrees at 7 bases. The CDR3 has 15 amino acids. From germline, CDR1 is SGHTA and CDR2 FQGNSA. Losses at the gene ends were 1 base for V and 0 bases for J; bases not matched to a gene: 2. CDR3 residues: CASSLVGGVNTEAFF. CDR3 DNA: TGTGCCAGCAGCTTAGTAGGGGGCGTGAACACTGAAGCTTTCTTT.

The chain couples TRBV11-2 to TRBJ1-3; 7 bases line up with TRBD1. This CDR3 contains 17 residues. The germline gives CDR1 SGHAT, CDR2 FQNNGV. V lost 5 bases, J lost 0 bases, and 10 bases stayed unmatched. This chain's CDR3 is CASSGDSLLPSGNTIYF. CDR3 DNA sequence: TGTGCCAGCAGCGGGGACAGTTTACTTCCCTCTGGAAACACCATATATTTT.

This clone appeared a few times. V gene TRBV2 combines with J gene TRBJ1-3; D is ambiguous. Trimming stripped 4 bases from V and 0 bases from J, with 7 bases between. This CDR3 is built from 14 residues. Germline V CDR1 and CDR2: SNHLY, FYNNEI. This CDR3 reads CASSGGSSGNTIYF. The CDR3, as DNA: TGTGCCAGCAGTGGTGGTAGCTCTGGAAACACCATATATTTT.

The chain has TRBV28 and TRBJ1-2; 7 nucleotides match TRBD1. The trim removed 4 bases at V and 13 bases at J, leaving 9 bases unmatched. CDR3 length: 12 amino acids. Germline CDR1 is MDHEN and CDR2 is SYDVKM. Here the CDR3 DNA reads TGTGCCAGCAGTTCGGGACAGACCTTCTGCACCTTC. The encoded protein is CASSSGQTFCTF.

The rearrangement uses TRBV19 and TRBJ1-2, with TRBD1 matching over 8 bases. V lost 6 bases and J lost 4; bases outside the gene matches: 4. This CDR3 region has 13 residues. Germline CDR1 is LNHDA and CDR2 is SQIVND (reference sequence). The chain's CDR3 is CASSLDRVYGYTF. The CDR3 DNA reads as TGTGCCAGTAGCCTGGACAGGGTCTATGGCTACACCTTC. Complete variable domain (other parts from reference TRBV19 and TRBJ1-2): DGGITQSPKYLFRKEGQNVTLSCEQNLNHDAMYWYRQDPGQGLRLIYYSQIVNDFQKGDIAEGYSVSREKKESFPLTVTSAQKNPTAFYLCASSLDRVYGYTFGSGTRLTVV.

The chain joins TRBV7-2 to TRBJ2-1; possible D gene TRBD2, 5 bases. The CDR3 has 15 residues. Germline lookup yields CDR1 SGHTA and CDR2 FQGNSA. V was pared by 6 bases and J by 0 bases, with 12 bases between. CDR3 bases: TGTGCCAGCAGGTCGGAGGTGAGCTCCTACAATGAGCAGTTCTTC. Its protein is CASRSEVSSYNEQFF. The whole variable domain, remainder taken from reference TRBV7-2 and TRBJ2-1, is GAGVSQSPSNKVTEKGKDVELRCDPISGHTALYWYRQSLGQGLEFLIYFQGNSAPDKSGLPSDRFSAERTGGSVSTLTIQRTQQEDSAVYLCASRSEVSSYNEQFFGPGTRLTVL.

The V gene is TRBV9, the J gene TRBJ1-1, with 8 nucleotides matching TRBD1. The V and J ends lost 3 bases and 4 bases, in that order; junction bases with no gene match: 2. CDR1 and CDR2 (germline): SGDLS, YYNGEE. The CDR3 contains 13 residues. The DNA of the CDR3 is TGTGCCAGCAGCGCGACAGGGGCCACTGAAGCTTTCTTT. Translating gives CASSATGATEAFF.

The V gene is TRBV7-2, the J gene TRBJ2-5; D unresolved. The ends were cut back, 0 bases at V and 4 bases at J, with 12 bases in the middle. Germline V CDR1 and CDR2: SGHTA, FQGNSA. The CDR3 has 15 amino acids. CDR3 sequence reads: CASSLAFQPGETQYF. The CDR3 DNA is TGTGCCAGCAGCTTAGCGTTTCAACCGGGAGAGACCCAGTACTTC.

This clone has only a few counts. V and J are TRBV18 and TRBJ1-1, with 8 bases identical to TRBD1. J was trimmed by 5 bases and V by 5 bases; bases with no gene match: 4. Germline CDR1 is KGHSH and CDR2 is LQKENI. This CDR3 has 13 residues. The CDR3 loop reads CASSTGQETEAFF. CDR3 bases: TGTGCCAGCTCAACGGGACAGGAGACTGAAGCTTTCTTT.

This chain uses TRBV5-1 with TRBJ1-4, with D possibly TRBD1 on 6 matching bases. The germline CDR1 and CDR2 sequences are SGHRS and YFSETQ. The CDR3 length is 13 residues. The germline V and J ends were trimmed by 8 bases and 7 bases, with 15 bases remaining between them. The CDR3 bases are TGCGCCAGTTCCGGGACAAGTGGTGAAAAACTGTTTTTT. Its translation is CASSGTSGEKLFF.

V and J are TRBV20-1 and TRBJ2-2, with 14 bases aligning to TRBD2. The V and J ends lost 3 bases and 8 bases, in that order; junction bases with no gene match: 5. Germline-derived CDR1 and CDR2 are DFQATT and SNEGSKA (reference sequence). This CDR3 spans 15 amino acids. The DNA of the CDR3 is TGCAGTGCTAGTCGACTAGCGGGAGGGGAGGGGGAGCTGTTTTTT. Protein: CSASRLAGGEGELFF.

The V and J genes are TRBV5-4 and TRBJ1-6; D unclear. In germline, CDR1 is SGHNT, CDR2 YYREEE (reference sequence). The CDR3 sequence is 17 residues long. Trimming took off 4 bases at V and 4 bases at J, with 18 bases between the two ends. The CDR3 spells CASSLTPWARYNSPLHF. The CDR3 DNA follows: TGTGCCAGCAGCCTAACCCCATGGGCAAGATATAATTCACCCCTCCACTTT.